The 12 T cell receptor beta chains below all came from one sample that was sequenced in a study of OX40 agonist ivuxolimab in advanced cancers. This table comes from immunoSEQ multiplex PCR, and its TCRdb copy is limited to in-frame clones, with some not included. The sample records under 45,000 clones, roughly four fifths being singletons. Sequencing was performed on CD4+ or CD8+ T cells sorted from blood, taken in a trial of the OX40 agonist ivuxolimab. These TCRs come from an adult with an advanced solid tumor such as melanoma, head and neck, liver or kidney cancer.

The chain's CDR3 is CASSLNSGSTEAFF. CDR3 sequence (DNA): TGTGCCAGCAGCTTGAACTCAGGAAGCACTGAAGCTTTCTTT. V and J are TRBV7-9 and TRBJ1-1; D gene uncertain. Trimming removed 3 bases at V and 4 bases at J, with 12 bases between. CDR1 and CDR2 from the germline V gene are SEHNR and FQNEAQ (reference sequence). This CDR3 spans 14 amino acids.

This clone has a single count. The chain combines TRBV7-3 with TRBJ2-7; D is unresolved. The CDR3 runs 14 residues. Germline V gene lookup returns CDR1 SGHTA and CDR2 FQGTGA. With 2 bases removed from V and 0 bases from J, the gap between germline ends came to 8 bases. CDR3 DNA: TGTGCCAGCAGCTTAGACCAGCTCTCCTACGAGCAGTACTTC. Its translation is CASSLDQLSYEQYF.

V usage is TRBV19 and J usage is TRBJ2-3; possibly TRBD1 for D (5 bases). V was trimmed by 2 bases and J by 0 bases, leaving 9 bases between them. Looked up from germline, CDR1 is LNHDA and CDR2 is SQIVND (reference sequence). The CDR3 is made up of 15 amino acids. The DNA for the CDR3 is TGTGCCAGTAGTATAACAGGCCCTAGCACAGATACGCAGTATTTT. Encoded protein: CASSITGPSTDTQYF. The full variable domain, its missing parts supplied by reference TRBV19 and TRBJ2-3, is DGGITQSPKYLFRKEGQNVTLSCEQNLNHDAMYWYRQDPGQGLRLIYYSQIVNDFQKGDIAEGYSVSREKKESFPLTVTSAQKNPTAFYLCASSITGPSTDTQYFGPGTRLTVL.

The chain recombines TRBV12-5 with TRBJ2-1; no reliable D call. The CDR3 covers 14 residues. Trimming took 0 bases from V and 16 from J, leaving 19 bases between them. CDR1 is LGHNT and CDR2 is FRNRAP in the germline V gene. CDR3 coding DNA: TGTGCTAGTGGTTTGGTAATACGGCATCCACCCTTTTTCTTC. It codes for CASGLVIRHPPFFF.

The chain joins TRBV5-1 to TRBJ2-7, with D unclear. Germline CDR1 is SGHRS and CDR2 is YFSETQ. The V and J ends lost 4 bases and 4 bases respectively, with 15 bases between them. This CDR3 comprises 14 residues. CDR3 in DNA: TGCGCCAGCAGCAACCCGGCAGAAATGTACGAGCAGTACTTC. This gives the protein CASSNPAEMYEQYF.

Notes on this clone: Germline and junction disagree at one end, which may indicate a read error. This chain joins TRBV29-1 and TRBJ2-5, with a possible D match to TRBD2 (6 bases). CDR1 and CDR2 (germline): SQVTM, ANQGSEA. This CDR3 has 14 amino acids. The CDR3 loop reads CSVTLFSGQQTQYF. CDR3 coding DNA: TGCAGCGTGACTCTTTTTAGCGGCCAACAGACCCAGTACTTC.

This rearrangement joins TRBV6-1 to TRBJ2-7, with 7 positions matching TRBD2. Germline V gene lookup returns CDR1 MNHNS and CDR2 SASEGT. With 6 bases clipped from V and 0 bases from J, the junction kept 8 bases outside the gene matches. The CDR3 length is 15 residues. CDR3 loop: CASRKSGASSYEQYV. In DNA, the CDR3 is TGTGCCAGCAGAAAAAGCGGGGCGAGCTCCTACGAGCAGTACGTC.

This clone has a single count. The rearrangement joins TRBV30 to TRBJ2-1; no definite D call. This CDR3 is built from 13 residues. Germline CDR1 and CDR2: GTSNPN and SVGIG (reference sequence). V was trimmed by 0 bases and J by 15 bases, leaving 18 bases between them. Written as DNA, the CDR3 is TGTGCCTGGAGTGTACGAGCGCCCGACCAAATGTTCTTC. It codes for CAWSVRAPDQMFF.

This chain links TRBV20-1 with TRBJ2-1; D not certain. CDR3 length: 11 residues. V shed 5 bases and J shed 10 bases, with 12 bases lying between them. Germline CDR1 reads DFQATT; CDR2 reads SNEGSKA (reference sequence). CDR3 in amino acids: CSAQTGPEQFF. For the CDR3, the DNA is TGCAGTGCTCAGACGGGTCCGGAGCAGTTCTTC.

The rearrangement uses TRBV5-1 and TRBJ1-1; D gene unclear. Germline CDR1 reads SGHRS; CDR2 reads YFSETQ. V was pared by 4 bases and J by 5 bases, with 15 bases between. The CDR3 runs 14 residues. Here the CDR3 reads CASSADSSGTEAFF. The CDR3 DNA reads TGCGCCAGCAGCGCGGATTCGTCTGGGACTGAAGCTTTCTTT. The whole variable domain, filled in from reference TRBV5-1 and TRBJ1-1, reads KAGVTQTPRYLIKTRGQQVTLSCSPISGHRSVSWYQQTPGQGLQFLFEYFSETQRNKGNFPGRFSGRQFSNSRSEMNVSTLELGDSALYLCASSADSSGTEAFFGQGTRLTVV.

V usage is TRBV10-3 and J usage is TRBJ2-7; D may be TRBD1 or TRBD2 (5 bases each). In germline, CDR1 is ENHRY, CDR2 SYGVKD. This CDR3 is 12 amino acids long. Trimming cost V 7 bases and J 5 bases, with 12 bases left between them. CDR3 DNA: TGTGCCATCACTTGGGGGTCCCACGAGCAGTACGTC. Its protein product is CAITWGSHEQYV.

The chain joins TRBV4-1 to TRBJ1-2; D gene uncertain. CDR1 and CDR2 (germline): MGHRA, YSYEKL. Trimming removed 1 base at V and 8 bases at J, with 8 bases between. The CDR3 covers 12 residues. CDR3 DNA: TGCGCCAGCAGCCAAGGGCGTTTGGGCTACACCTTC. It translates to CASSQGRLGYTF.